This TCR beta chain came from a study of cytomegalovirus exposure and HLA in healthy donors. Germline CDR1 reads SGHDT; CDR2 reads YYEEEE. This CDR3 is 14 amino acids long. V was cut by 6 bases and J by 3 bases, with 16 bases left in between. It was with 60 Vbeta and 13 Jbeta primers that the PCR ran. Repertoires were generated with immunoSEQ multiplex PCR, while TCRdb's copy carries only in-frame clones and drops some. Among about 160,000 clones listed, around 85% were seen once. Sequenced: PBMCs. The chain employs TRBV5-6 and TRBJ2-7; D remains ambiguous. The receptor was isolated from a man aged 40-50 years in good health and CMV-seronegative. This CDR3 is CASTVLPLVYEQYF. DNA of the CDR3: TGTGCCAGCACCGTCCTCCCCCTCGTCTACGAGCAGTACTTC.